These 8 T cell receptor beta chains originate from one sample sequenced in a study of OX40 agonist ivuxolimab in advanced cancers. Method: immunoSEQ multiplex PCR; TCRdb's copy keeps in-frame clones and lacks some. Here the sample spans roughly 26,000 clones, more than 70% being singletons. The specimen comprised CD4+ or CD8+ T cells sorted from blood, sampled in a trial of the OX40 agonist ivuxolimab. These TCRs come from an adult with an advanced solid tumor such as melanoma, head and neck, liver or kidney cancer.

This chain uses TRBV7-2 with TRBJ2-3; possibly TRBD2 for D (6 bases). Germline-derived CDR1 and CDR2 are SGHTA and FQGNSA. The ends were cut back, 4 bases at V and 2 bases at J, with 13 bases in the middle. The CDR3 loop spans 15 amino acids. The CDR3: CASSSPGTFTDTQYF. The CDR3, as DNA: TGTGCCAGCAGCTCCCCCGGGACTTTCACAGATACGCAGTATTTT.

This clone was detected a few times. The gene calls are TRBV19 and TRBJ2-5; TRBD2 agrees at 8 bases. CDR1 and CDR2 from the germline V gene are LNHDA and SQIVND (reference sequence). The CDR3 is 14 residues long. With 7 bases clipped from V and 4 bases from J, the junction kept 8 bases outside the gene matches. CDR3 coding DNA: TGTGCCAGTACCCAGTCGGGGGGGAGAGAGACCCAGTACTTC. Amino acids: CASTQSGGRETQYF.

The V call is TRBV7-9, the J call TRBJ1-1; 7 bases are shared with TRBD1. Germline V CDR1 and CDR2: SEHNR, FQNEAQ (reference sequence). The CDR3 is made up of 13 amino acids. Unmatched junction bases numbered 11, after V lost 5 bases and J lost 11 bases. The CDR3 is CASSNYRGQAAFF. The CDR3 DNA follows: TGTGCCAGCAGCAACTATAGGGGGCAAGCGGCTTTCTTT.

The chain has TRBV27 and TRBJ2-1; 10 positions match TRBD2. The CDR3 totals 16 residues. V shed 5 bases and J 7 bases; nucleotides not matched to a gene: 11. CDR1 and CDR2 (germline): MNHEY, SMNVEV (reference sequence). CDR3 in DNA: TGTGCCAGCAGTCTCCACTTAGCGGGGGGAGTAAATGAGCAGTTCTTC. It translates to CASSLHLAGGVNEQFF.

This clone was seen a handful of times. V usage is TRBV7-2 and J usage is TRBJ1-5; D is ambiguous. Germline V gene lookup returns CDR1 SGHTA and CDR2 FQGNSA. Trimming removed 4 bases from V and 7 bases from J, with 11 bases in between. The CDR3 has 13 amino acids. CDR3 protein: CASSSEWMQPQHF. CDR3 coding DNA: TGTGCCAGCAGCTCCGAGTGGATGCAGCCCCAGCATTTT.

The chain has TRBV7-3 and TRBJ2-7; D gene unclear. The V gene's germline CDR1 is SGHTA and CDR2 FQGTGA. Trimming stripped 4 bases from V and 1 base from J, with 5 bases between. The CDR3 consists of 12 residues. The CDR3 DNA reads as TGTGCCAGCAGCTCTCCTTCCTACGAGCAGTACTTC. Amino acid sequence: CASSSPSYEQYF.

DNA of the CDR3: TGCAGCGTCGGAAGGGGCCCCTACGAGCAGTACTTC. Translation gives CSVGRGPYEQYF. J is TRBJ2-7 and V is TRBV29-1, with a possible D match to TRBD1 (5 bases). This CDR3 is 12 amino acids long. V lost 6 bases and J 2 bases, leaving 11 bases between the germline ends. Per the germline V gene, CDR1 is SQVTM and CDR2 is ANQGSEA.

The DNA for the CDR3 is TGTGCCAGCAGCTTAAGAGGTGGTGAGCAGTTCTTC. Translation: CASSLRGGEQFF. The gene calls are TRBV7-2 and TRBJ2-1; D not resolved. The germline CDR1 and CDR2 sequences are SGHTA and FQGNSA. V was shortened by 2 bases and J by 9 bases, with 8 bases between the two germline ends. CDR3 length: 12 residues.